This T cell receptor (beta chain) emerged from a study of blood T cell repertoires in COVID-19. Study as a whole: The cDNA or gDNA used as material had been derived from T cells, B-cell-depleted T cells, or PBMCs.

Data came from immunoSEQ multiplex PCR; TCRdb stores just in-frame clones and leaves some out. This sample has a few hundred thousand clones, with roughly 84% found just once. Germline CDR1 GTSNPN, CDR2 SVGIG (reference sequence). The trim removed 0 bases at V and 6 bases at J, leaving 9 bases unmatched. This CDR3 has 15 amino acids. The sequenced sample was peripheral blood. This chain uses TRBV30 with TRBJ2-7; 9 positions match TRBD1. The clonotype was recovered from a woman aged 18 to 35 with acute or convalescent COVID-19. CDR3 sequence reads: CAWSVSGTGTSEQYF. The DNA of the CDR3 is TGTGCCTGGAGTGTATCCGGGACAGGGACGAGCGAGCAGTACTTC.